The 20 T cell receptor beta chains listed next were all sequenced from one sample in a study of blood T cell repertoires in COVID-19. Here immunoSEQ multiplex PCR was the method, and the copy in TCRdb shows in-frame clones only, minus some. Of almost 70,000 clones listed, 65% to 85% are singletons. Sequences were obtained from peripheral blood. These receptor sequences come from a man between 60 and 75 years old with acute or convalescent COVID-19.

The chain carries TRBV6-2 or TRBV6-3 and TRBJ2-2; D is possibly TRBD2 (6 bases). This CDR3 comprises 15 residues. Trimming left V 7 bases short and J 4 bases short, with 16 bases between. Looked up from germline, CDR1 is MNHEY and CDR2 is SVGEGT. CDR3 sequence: CASTPAGTFTGELFF. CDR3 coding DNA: TGTGCCAGCACCCCGGCCGGGACTTTCACCGGGGAGCTGTTTTTT.

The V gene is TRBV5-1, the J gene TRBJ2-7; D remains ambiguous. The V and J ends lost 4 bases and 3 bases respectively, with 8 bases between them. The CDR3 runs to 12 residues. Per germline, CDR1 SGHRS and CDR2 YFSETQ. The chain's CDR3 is CASSPNSYEQYF. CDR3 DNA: TGCGCCAGCAGCCCTAACAGCTACGAGCAGTACTTC. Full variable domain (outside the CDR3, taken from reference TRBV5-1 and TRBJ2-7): KAGVTQTPRYLIKTRGQQVTLSCSPISGHRSVSWYQQTPGQGLQFLFEYFSETQRNKGNFPGRFSGRQFSNSRSEMNVSTLELGDSALYLCASSPNSYEQYFGPGTRLTVT.

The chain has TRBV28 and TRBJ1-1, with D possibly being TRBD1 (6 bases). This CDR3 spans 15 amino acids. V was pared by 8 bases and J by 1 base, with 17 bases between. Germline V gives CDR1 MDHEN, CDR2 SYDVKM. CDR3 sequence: CASSRRQDGNTEAFF. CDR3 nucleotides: TGTGCCAGCTCAAGAAGACAGGACGGGAACACTGAAGCTTTCTTT.

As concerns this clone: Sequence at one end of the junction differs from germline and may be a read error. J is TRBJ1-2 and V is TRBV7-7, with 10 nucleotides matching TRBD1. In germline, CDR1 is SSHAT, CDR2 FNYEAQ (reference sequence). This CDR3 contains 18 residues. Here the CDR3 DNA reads TGTGCTAGCAGCTTGTGGTTCAACCGGGACAGGGGTGTAGGAGGCTACACCTTC. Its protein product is CASSLWFNRDRGVGGYTF.

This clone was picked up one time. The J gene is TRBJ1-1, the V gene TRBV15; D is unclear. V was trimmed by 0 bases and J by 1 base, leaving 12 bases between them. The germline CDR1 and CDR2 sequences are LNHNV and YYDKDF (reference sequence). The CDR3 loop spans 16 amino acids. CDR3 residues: CATSRDGGRKNTEAFF. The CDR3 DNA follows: TGTGCCACCAGCAGAGACGGAGGGCGGAAGAACACTGAAGCTTTCTTT.

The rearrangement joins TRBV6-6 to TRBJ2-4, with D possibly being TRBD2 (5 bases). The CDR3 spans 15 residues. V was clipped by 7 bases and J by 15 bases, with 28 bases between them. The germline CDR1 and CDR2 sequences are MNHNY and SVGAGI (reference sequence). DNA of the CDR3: TGTGCCAGCATGGCCGCAGGAGAGGGAATCCGCGTGTGGTACTTC. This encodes CASMAAGEGIRVWYF.

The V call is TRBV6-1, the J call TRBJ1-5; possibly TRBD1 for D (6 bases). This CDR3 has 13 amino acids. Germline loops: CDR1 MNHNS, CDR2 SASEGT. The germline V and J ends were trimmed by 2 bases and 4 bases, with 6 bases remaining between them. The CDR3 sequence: CASSEQGNQPQHF. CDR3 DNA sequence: TGTGCCAGCAGTGAACAGGGGAATCAGCCCCAGCATTTT.

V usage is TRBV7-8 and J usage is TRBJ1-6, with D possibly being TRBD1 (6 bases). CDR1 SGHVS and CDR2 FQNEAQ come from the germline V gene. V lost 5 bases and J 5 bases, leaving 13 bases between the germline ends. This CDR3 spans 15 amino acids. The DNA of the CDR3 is TGTGCCAGCAGCACATACAGGGCGAATAATTCACCCCTCCACTTT. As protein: CASSTYRANNSPLHF.

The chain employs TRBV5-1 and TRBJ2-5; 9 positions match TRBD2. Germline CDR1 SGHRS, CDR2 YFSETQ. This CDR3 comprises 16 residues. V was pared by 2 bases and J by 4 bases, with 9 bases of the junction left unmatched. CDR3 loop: CASSFSGTSRAETQYF. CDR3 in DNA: TGCGCCAGCAGCTTTTCCGGGACTAGCCGGGCAGAGACCCAGTACTTC.

The CDR3 reads CASSSGQGFETQYF. The CDR3 coding sequence is TGTGCCAGCTCATCGGGACAGGGATTCGAGACCCAGTACTTC. The chain couples TRBV18 to TRBJ2-5; 9 positions match TRBD1. In germline, CDR1 is KGHSH, CDR2 LQKENI. With 5 bases clipped from V and 5 bases from J, the junction kept 6 bases outside the gene matches. The CDR3 contains 14 residues.

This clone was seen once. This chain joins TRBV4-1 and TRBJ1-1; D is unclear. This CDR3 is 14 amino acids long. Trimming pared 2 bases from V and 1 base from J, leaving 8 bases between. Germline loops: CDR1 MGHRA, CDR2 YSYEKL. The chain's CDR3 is CASSQPISNTEAFF. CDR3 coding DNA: TGCGCCAGCAGCCAACCTATATCGAACACTGAAGCTTTCTTT.

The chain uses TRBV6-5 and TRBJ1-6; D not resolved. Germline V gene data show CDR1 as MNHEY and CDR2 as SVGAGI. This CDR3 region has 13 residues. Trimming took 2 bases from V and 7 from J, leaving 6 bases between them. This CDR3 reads CASSYIRNSPLHF. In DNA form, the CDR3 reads TGTGCCAGCAGTTACATCCGGAATTCACCCCTCCACTTT.

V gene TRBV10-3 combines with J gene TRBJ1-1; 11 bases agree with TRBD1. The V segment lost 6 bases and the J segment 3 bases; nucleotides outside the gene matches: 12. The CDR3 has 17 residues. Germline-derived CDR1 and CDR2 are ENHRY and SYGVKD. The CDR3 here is CAISGRTGGSRDTEAFF. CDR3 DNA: TGTGCCATCAGCGGAAGGACAGGGGGCAGTCGCGACACTGAAGCTTTCTTT.

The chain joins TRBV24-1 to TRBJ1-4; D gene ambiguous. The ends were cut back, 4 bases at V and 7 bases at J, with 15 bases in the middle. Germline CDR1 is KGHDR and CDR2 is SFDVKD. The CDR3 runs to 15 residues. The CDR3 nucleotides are TGTGCCACCAGTGACCCGCGGCAAGGTAGTGAAAAACTGTTTTTT. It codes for CATSDPRQGSEKLFF.

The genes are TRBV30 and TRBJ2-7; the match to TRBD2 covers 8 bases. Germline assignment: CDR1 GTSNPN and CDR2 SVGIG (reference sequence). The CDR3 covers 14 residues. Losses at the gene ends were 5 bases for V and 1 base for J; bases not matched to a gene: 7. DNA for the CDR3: TGTGCCTGGGGATTGGCGGGGGGTTCCTACGAGCAGTACTTC. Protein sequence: CAWGLAGGSYEQYF.

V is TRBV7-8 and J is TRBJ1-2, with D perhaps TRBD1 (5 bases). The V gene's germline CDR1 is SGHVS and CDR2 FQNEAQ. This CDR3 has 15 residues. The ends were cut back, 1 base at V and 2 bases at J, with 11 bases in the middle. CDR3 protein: CASSLEGSVNYGYTF. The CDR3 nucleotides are TGTGCCAGCAGCTTAGAGGGGTCTGTGAACTATGGCTACACCTTC.

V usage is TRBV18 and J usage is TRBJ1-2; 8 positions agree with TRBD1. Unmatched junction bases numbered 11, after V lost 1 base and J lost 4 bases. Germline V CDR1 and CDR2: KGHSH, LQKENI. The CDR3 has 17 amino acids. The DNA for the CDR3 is TGTGCCAGCTCACCACTCGCAGGGGGCTCTCGGAGCTATGGCTACACCTTC. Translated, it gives CASSPLAGGSRSYGYTF. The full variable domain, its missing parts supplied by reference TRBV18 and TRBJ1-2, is NAGVMQNPRHLVRRRGQEARLRCSPMKGHSHVYWYRQLPEEGLKFMVYLQKENIIDESGMPKERFSAEFPKEGPSILRIQQVVRGDSAAYFCASSPLAGGSRSYGYTFGSGTRLTVV.

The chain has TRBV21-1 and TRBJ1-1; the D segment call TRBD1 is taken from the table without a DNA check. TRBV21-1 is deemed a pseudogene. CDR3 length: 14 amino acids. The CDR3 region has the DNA TGTGCCAGCACGCGAGGACAGTTAGTAACTGAAGCTTTCTTT. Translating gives CASTRGQLVTEAFF.

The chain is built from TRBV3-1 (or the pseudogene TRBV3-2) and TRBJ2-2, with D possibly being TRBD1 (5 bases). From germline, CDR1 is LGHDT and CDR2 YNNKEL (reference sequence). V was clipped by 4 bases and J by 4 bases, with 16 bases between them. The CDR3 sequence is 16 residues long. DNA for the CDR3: TGTGCCAGCAGCCCTACAGGTTGGGTAGTCACCGGGGAGCTGTTTTTT. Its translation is CASSPTGWVVTGELFF.

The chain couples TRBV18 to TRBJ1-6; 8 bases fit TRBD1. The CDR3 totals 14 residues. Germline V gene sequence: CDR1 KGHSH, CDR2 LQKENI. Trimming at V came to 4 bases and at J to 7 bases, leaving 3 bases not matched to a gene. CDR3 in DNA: TGTGCCAGCTCACAGGACAGGGTGAATTCACCCCTCCACTTT. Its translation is CASSQDRVNSPLHF.